This TCR beta chain was retrieved from a study of cytomegalovirus exposure and HLA in healthy donors. Study findings and constraints: An analysis that was carried out later associated 17,000 or so TCR beta sequences with HLA alleles at 0.05 false discovery rate. Further analysis, carried out later, found HLA-associated TCR beta chains more clonally expanded than equally common other chains. Several of the most significant clusters appeared linked to common viral pathogens, based on a later analysis.

PCR used 60 Vbeta primers and 13 Jbeta primers. The table came from immunoSEQ multiplex PCR; TCRdb's copy has only in-frame clones and leaves some out. The table shows about 110,000 clones, with about two thirds occurring only once. There are 13 residues in the CDR3. Germline lookup yields CDR1 LNHDA and CDR2 SQIVND (reference sequence). Between the trimmed V and J ends, which lost 6 bases and 1 base, there was a span of 9 bases. Donors in the study were healthy people who gave bone marrow. With respect to this clone: Antigen unknown.

The receptor was isolated from a female donor in good health and CMV-seronegative. Sequencing used PBMCs. V gene TRBV19 combines with J gene TRBJ2-5; possibly TRBD1 for D (6 bases). CDR3 in DNA: TGTGCCAGTAGGGGCAGGGGCCAAGAGACCCAGTACTTC. Translated: CASRGRGQETQYF.